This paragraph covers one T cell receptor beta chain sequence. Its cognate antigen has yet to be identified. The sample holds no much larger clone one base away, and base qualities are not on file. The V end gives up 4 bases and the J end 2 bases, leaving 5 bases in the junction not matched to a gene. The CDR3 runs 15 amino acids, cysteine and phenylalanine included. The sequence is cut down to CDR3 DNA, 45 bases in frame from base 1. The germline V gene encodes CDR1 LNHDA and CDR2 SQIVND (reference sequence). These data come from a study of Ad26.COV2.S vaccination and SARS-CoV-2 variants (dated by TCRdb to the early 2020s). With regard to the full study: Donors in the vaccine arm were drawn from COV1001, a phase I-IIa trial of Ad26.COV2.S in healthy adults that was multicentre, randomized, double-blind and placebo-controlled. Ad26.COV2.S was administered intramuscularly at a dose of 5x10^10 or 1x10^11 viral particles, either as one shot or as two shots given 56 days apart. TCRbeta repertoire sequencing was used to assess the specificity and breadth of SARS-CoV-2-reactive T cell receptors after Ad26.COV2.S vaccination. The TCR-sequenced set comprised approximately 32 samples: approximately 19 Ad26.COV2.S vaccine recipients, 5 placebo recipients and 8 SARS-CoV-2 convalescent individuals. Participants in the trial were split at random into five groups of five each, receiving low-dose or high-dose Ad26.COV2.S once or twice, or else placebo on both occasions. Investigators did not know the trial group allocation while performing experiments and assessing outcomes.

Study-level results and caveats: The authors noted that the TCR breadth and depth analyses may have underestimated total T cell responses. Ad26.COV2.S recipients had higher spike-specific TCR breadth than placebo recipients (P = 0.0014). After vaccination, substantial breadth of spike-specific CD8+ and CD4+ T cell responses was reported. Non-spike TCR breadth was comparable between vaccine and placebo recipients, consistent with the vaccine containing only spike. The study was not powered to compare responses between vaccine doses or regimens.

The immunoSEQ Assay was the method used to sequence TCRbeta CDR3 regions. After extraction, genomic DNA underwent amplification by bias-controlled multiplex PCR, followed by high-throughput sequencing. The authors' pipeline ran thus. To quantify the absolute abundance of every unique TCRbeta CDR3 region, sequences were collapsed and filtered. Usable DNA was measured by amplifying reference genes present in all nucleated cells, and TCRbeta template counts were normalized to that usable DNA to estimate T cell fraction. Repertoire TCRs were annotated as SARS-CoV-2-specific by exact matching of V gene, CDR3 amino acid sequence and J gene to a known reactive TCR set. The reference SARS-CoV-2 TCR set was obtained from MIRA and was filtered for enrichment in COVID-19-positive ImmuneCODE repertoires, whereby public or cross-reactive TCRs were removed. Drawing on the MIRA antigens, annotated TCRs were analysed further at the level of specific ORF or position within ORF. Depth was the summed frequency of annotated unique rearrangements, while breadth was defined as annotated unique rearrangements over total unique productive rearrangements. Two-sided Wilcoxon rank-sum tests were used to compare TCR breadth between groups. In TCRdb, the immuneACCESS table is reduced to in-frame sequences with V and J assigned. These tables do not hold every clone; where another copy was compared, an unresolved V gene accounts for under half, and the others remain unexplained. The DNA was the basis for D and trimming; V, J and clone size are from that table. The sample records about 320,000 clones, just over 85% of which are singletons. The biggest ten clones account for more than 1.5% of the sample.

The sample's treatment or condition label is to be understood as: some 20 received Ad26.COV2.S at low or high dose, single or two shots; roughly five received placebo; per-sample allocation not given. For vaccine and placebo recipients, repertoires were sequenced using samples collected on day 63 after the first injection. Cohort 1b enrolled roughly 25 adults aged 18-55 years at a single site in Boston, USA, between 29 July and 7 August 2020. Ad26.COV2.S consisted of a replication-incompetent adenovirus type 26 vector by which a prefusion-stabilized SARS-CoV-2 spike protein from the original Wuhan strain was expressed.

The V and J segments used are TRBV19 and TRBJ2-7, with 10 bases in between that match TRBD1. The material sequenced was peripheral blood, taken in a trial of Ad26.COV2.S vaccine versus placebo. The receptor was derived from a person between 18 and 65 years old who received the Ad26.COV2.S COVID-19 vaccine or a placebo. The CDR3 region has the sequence CASSTGQGGPYEQYF. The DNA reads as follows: TGTGCCAGTAGTACCGGACAGGGGGGCCCCTACGAGCAGTACTTC.